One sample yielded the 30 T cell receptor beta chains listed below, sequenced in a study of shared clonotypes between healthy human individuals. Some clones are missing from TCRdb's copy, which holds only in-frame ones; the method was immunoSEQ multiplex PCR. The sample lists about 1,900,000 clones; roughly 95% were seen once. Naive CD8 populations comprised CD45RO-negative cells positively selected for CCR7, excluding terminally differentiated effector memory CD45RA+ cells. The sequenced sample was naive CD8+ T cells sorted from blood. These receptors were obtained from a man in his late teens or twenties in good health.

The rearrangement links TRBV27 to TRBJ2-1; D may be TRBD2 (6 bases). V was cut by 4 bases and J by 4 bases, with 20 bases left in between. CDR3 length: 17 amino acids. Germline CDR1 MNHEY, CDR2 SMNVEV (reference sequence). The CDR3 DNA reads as TGTGCCAGCAGTTCCCCGGATTGGGATAGCGGATACAATGAGCAGTTCTTC. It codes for CASSSPDWDSGYNEQFF.

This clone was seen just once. CDR3 residues: CASSFHQVEQFF. In DNA form, the CDR3 reads TGTGCCAGCAGCTTTCACCAGGTTGAGCAGTTCTTC. The rearrangement joins TRBV5-4 to TRBJ2-1; D not certain. V was cut by 2 bases and J by 9 bases, with 9 bases left in between. Germline V gene data show CDR1 as SGHNT and CDR2 as YYREEE (reference sequence). The CDR3 runs to 12 residues.

In nucleotides, the CDR3 is TGTGCCAGCAGCCGACAGGGCTGGAATGAAAAACTGTTTTTT. The encoded protein is CASSRQGWNEKLFF. V gene TRBV13 combines with J gene TRBJ1-4; the match to TRBD1 covers 7 bases. Germline CDR1 PRHDT, CDR2 FYEKMQ (reference sequence). The trim removed 5 bases at V and 5 bases at J, leaving 5 bases unmatched. This CDR3 is 14 amino acids long.

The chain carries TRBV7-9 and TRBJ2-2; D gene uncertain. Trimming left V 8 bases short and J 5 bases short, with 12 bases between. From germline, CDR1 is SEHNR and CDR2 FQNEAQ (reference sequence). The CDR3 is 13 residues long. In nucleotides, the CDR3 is TGTGCCAGCCAGCGACTTGGGACCGGGGAGCTGTTTTTT. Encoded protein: CASQRLGTGELFF.

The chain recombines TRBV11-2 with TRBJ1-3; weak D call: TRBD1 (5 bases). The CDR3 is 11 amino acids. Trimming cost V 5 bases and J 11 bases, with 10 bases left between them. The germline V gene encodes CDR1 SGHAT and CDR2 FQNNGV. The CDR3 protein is CASSPGFSIYF. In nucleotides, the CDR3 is TGTGCCAGCAGCCCAGGGTTCTCCATATATTTT.

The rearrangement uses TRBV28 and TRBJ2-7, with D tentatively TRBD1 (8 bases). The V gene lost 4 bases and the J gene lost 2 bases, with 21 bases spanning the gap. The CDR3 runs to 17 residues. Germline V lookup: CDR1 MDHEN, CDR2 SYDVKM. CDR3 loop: CASSSLRDRGGPYEQYF. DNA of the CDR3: TGTGCCAGCAGTTCCCTCCGAGACAGGGGAGGGCCCTACGAGCAGTACTTC.

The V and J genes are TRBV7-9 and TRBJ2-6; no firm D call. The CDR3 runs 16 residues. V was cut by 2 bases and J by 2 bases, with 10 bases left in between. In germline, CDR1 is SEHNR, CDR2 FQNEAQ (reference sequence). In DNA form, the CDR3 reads TGTGCCAGCAGCTTACCCCAGGTCGCTGGGGCCAACGTCCTGACTTTC. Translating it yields CASSLPQVAGANVLTF. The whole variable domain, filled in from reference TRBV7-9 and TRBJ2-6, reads DTGVSQNPRHKITKRGQNVTFRCDPISEHNRLYWYRQTLGQGPEFLTYFQNEAQLEKSRLLSDRFSAERPKGSFSTLEIQRTEQGDSAMYLCASSLPQVAGANVLTFGAGSRLTVL.

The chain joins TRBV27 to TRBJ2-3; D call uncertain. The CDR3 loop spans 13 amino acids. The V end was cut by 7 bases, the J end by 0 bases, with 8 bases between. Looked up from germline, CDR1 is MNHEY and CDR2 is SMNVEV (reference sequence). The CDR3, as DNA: TGTGCCAGCACTTCGACTAGCACAGATACGCAGTATTTT. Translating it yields CASTSTSTDTQYF.

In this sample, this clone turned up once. The CDR3 nucleotides are TGTGCCAGCAGCTGGGGGATGGGGAGCGGGATCTCCTACAATGAGCAGTTCTTC. Translating it yields CASSWGMGSGISYNEQFF. The chain carries TRBV5-6 and TRBJ2-1, with 7 bases matching TRBD2. The CDR3 extends over 18 amino acids. The germline V gene has CDR1 SGHDT and CDR2 YYEEEE. The V gene end was trimmed by 3 bases and the J gene end by 0 bases; junction bases not matched to a gene: 12.

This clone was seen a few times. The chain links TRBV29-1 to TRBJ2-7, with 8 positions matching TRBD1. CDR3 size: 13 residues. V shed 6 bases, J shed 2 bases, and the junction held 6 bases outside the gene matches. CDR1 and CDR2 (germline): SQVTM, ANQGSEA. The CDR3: CSVLTGETYEQYF. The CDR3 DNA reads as TGCAGCGTCCTGACAGGGGAAACCTACGAGCAGTACTTC.

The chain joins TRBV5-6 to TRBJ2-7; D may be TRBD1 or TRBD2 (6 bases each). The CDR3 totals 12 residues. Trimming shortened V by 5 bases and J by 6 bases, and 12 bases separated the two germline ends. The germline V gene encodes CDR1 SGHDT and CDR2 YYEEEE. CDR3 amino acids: CASREGVSEQYF. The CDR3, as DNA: TGTGCCAGCAGGGAGGGGGTGAGCGAGCAGTACTTC.

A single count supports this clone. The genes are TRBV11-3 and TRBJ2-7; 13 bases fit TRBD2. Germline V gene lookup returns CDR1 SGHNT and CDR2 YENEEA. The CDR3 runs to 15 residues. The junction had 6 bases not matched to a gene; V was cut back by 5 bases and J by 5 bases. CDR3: CASSPRTSGSNEQYF. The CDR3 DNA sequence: TGTGCCAGCAGCCCACGGACTAGCGGGAGCAACGAGCAGTACTTC. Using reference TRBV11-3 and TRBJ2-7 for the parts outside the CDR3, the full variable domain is EAGVVQSPRYKIIEKKQPVAFWCNPISGHNTLYWYLQNLGQGPELLIRYENEEAVDDSQLPKDRFSAERLKGVDSTLKIQPAELGDSAVYLCASSPRTSGSNEQYFGPGTRLTVT.

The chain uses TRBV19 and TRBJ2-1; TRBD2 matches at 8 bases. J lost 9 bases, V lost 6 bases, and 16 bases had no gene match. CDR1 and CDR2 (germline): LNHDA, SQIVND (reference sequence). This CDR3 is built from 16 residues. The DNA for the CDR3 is TGTGCCAGTAGATTGTTGCGGGGGGCTCTCTCTAGTGAGCAGTTCTTC. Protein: CASRLLRGALSSEQFF.

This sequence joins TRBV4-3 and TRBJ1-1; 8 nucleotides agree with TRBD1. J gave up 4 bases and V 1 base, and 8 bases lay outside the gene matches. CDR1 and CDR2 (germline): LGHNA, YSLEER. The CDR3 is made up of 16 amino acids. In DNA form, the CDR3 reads TGCGCCAGCAGCCAAGCCCCCGGACAGGGAGTCACTGAAGCTTTCTTT. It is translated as CASSQAPGQGVTEAFF.

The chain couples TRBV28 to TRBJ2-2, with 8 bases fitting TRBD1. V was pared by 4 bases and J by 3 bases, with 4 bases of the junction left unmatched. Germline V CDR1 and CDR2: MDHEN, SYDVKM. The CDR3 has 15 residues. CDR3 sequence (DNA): TGTGCCAGCAGTTGGACAGGGAGTGACACCGGGGAGCTGTTTTTT. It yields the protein CASSWTGSDTGELFF.

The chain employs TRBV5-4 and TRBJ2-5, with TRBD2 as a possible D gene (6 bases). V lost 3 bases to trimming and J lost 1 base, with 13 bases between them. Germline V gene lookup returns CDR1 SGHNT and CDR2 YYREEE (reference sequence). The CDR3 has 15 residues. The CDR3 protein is CASSYEGLAQETQYF. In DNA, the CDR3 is TGTGCCAGCAGCTATGAGGGACTGGCCCAAGAGACCCAGTACTTC. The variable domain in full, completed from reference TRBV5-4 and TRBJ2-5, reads ETGVTQSPTHLIKTRGQQVTLRCSSQSGHNTVSWYQQALGQGPQFIFQYYREEENGRGNFPPRFSGLQFPNYSSELNVNALELDDSALYLCASSYEGLAQETQYFGPGTRLLVL.

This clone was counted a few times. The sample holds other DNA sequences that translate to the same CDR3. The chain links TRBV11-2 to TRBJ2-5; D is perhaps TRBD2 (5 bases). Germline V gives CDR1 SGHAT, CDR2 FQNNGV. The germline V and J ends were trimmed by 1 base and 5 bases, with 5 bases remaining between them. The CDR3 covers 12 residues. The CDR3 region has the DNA TGTGCCAGCAGCTTAGGGGAGGAGACCCAGTACTTC. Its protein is CASSLGEETQYF.

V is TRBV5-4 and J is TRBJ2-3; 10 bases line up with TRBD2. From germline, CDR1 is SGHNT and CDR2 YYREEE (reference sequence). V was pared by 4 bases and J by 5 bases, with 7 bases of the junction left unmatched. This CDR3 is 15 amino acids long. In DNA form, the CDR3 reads TGTGCCAGCAGCATAAAAGGACTAGCGGTAGATACGCAGTATTTT. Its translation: CASSIKGLAVDTQYF.

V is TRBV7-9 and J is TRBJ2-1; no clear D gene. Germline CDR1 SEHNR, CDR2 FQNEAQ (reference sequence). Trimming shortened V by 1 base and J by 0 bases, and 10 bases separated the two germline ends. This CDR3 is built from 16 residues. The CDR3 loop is CASSLEFGPSYNEQFF. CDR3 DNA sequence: TGTGCCAGCAGCTTAGAATTCGGTCCCTCCTACAATGAGCAGTTCTTC.

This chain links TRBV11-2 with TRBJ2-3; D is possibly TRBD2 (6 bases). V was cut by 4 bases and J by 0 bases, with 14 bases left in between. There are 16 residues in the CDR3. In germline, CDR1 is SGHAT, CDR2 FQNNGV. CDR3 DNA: TGTGCCAGCAGCTACGGAAAGCGGGCGAGCACAGATACGCAGTATTTT. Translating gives CASSYGKRASTDTQYF.

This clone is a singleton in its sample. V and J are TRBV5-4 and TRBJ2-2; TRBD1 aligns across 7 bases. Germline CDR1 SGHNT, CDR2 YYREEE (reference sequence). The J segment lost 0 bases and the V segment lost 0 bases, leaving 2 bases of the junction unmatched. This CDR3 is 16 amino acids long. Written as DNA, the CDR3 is TGTGCCAGCAGCTTGGGACAGGGACCGAACACCGGGGAGCTGTTTTTT. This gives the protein CASSLGQGPNTGELFF.

The CDR3 DNA sequence: TGTGCCAGCAGCTTCGGACTAGCGGGGACCGTTTCCTACGAGCAGTACTTC. It translates to CASSFGLAGTVSYEQYF. V gene TRBV7-8 combines with J gene TRBJ2-7, with 12 bases aligning to TRBD2. Germline assignment: CDR1 SGHVS and CDR2 FQNEAQ. With V trimmed by 3 bases and J by 1 base, 7 bases remained unmatched. CDR3 length equals 17 residues.

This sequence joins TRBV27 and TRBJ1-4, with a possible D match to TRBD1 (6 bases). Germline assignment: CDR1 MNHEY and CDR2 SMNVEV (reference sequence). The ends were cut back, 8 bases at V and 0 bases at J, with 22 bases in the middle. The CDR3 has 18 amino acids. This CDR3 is CASCKVGEGQSTNEKLFF. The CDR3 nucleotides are TGTGCCAGCTGCAAGGTGGGTGAAGGACAGTCAACTAATGAAAAACTGTTTTTT.

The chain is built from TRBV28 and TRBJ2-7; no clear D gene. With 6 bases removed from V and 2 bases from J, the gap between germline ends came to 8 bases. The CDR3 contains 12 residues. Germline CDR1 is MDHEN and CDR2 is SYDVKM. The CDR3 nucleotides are TGTGCCAGCAGGCTGGGGACCTACGAGCAGTACTTC. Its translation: CASRLGTYEQYF.

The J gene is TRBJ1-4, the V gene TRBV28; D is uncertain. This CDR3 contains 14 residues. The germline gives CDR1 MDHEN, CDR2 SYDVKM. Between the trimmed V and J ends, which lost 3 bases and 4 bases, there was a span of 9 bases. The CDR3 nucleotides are TGTGCCAGCAGTTTTCATCCTTTTAATGAAAAACTGTTTTTT. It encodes CASSFHPFNEKLFF. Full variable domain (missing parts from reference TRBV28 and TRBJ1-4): DVKVTQSSRYLVKRTGEKVFLECVQDMDHENMFWYRQDPGLGLRLIYFSYDVKMKEKGDIPEGYSVSREKKERFSLILESASTNQTSMYLCASSFHPFNEKLFFGSGTQLSVL.

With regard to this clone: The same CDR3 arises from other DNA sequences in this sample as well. CDR3 loop: CASSVGDYGYTF. The CDR3 DNA follows: TGCGCCAGCAGCGTGGGGGACTATGGCTACACCTTC. The chain couples TRBV10-2 to TRBJ1-2; TRBD1 is a possible D gene (5 bases). With 6 bases removed from V and 3 bases from J, the gap between germline ends came to 8 bases. The germline V gene has CDR1 WSHSY and CDR2 SAAADI. CDR3 length: 12 residues.

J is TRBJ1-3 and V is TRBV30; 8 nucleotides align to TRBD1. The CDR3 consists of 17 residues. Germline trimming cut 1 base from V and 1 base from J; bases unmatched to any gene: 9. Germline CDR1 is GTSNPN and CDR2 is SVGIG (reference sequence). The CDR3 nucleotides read TGTGCCTGGAGTGGAGGACAGGGCCACAGTTCTGGAAACACCATATATTTT. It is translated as CAWSGGQGHSSGNTIYF.

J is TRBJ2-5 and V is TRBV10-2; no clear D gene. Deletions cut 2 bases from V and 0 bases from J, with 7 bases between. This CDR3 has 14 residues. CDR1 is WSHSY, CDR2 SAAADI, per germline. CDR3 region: CASSEVTNQETQYF. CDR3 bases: TGCGCCAGCAGTGAGGTAACCAACCAAGAGACCCAGTACTTC.

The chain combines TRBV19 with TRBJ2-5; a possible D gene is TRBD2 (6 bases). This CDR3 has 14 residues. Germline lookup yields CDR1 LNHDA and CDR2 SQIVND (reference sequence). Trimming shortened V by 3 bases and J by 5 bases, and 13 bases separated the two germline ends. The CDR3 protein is CASSIRGLGETQYF. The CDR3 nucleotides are TGTGCCAGTAGTATTCGGGGGTTGGGGGAGACCCAGTACTTC. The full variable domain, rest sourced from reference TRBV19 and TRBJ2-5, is DGGITQSPKYLFRKEGQNVTLSCEQNLNHDAMYWYRQDPGQGLRLIYYSQIVNDFQKGDIAEGYSVSREKKESFPLTVTSAQKNPTAFYLCASSIRGLGETQYFGPGTRLLVL.

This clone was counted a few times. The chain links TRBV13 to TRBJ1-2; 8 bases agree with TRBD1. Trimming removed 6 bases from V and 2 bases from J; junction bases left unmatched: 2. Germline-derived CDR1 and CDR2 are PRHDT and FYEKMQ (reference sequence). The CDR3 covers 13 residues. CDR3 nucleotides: TGTGCCAGCAGAGGACAGGGCAACTATGGCTACACCTTC. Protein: CASRGQGNYGYTF. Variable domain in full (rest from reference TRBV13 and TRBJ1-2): AAGVIQSPRHLIKEKRETATLKCYPIPRHDTVYWYQQGPGQDPQFLISFYEKMQSDKGSIPDRFSAQQFSDYHSELNMSSLELGDSALYFCASRGQGNYGYTFGSGTRLTVV.